Below, 23 T cell receptor beta chains from the same sample are listed, as sequenced in a study of radiation and T cells in renal cell carcinoma. Assay used: immunoSEQ multiplex PCR; TCRdb lists only in-frame clones, some missing. Of 100,000 to 150,000 clones listed, roughly 80% are singletons. This sample's time point: baseline pretreatment blood. As to treatment: 15 Gy SBRT to primary tumor, nephrectomy 4 weeks later. Sample: blood, taken from a patient whose treatment included radiotherapy and nephrectomy. These receptors originate from a woman aged 55-69 years with renal cell carcinoma.

This chain joins TRBV27 and TRBJ2-7; D possibly corresponds to TRBD2 (5 bases). Germline V gene sequence: CDR1 MNHEY, CDR2 SMNVEV (reference sequence). V was trimmed by 5 bases and J by 6 bases, leaving 14 bases between them. The CDR3 runs to 13 residues. The CDR3 DNA follows: TGTGCCAGCAGTCCGGAGGTTCGAGGCGAGCAGTACTTC. It specifies CASSPEVRGEQYF.

The genes are TRBV5-1 and TRBJ1-4; 9 bases fit TRBD1. The germline V gene has CDR1 SGHRS and CDR2 YFSETQ. The CDR3 sequence is 17 residues long. With V trimmed by 0 bases and J by 4 bases, 7 bases remained unmatched. CDR3 nucleotide sequence: TGCGCCAGCAGCTTGGCCCCGGACAGGGGCCGTAATGAAAAACTGTTTTTT. Its translation: CASSLAPDRGRNEKLFF.

The chain's CDR3 is CASSALGTNGYEQYF. In DNA form, the CDR3 reads TGTGCCAGCAGCGCACTCGGGACTAATGGCTACGAGCAGTACTTC. The rearrangement links TRBV9 to TRBJ2-7, with TRBD2 matching over 7 bases. The CDR3 contains 15 residues. With 3 bases clipped from V and 3 bases from J, the junction kept 9 bases outside the gene matches. The germline V gene has CDR1 SGDLS and CDR2 YYNGEE. Looking up the rest from reference TRBV9 and TRBJ2-7 gives the full variable domain: DSGVTQTPKHLITATGQRVTLRCSPRSGDLSVYWYQQSLDQGLQFLIQYYNGEERAKGNILERFSAQQFPDLHSELNLSSLELGDSALYFCASSALGTNGYEQYFGPGTRLTVT.

This clone was detected only once. V is TRBV6-1 and J is TRBJ2-1, with D possibly being TRBD1 or TRBD2 (5 bases each). CDR3 length: 16 residues. Germline V gives CDR1 MNHNS, CDR2 SASEGT. V lost 4 bases and J 5 bases, leaving 18 bases between the germline ends. CDR3 nucleotides: TGTGCCAGCAGTGGCGGCCCGGGACCGCCCCACAATGAGCAGTTCTTC. Amino acid sequence: CASSGGPGPPHNEQFF.

This chain connects TRBV6-1 to TRBJ2-1, with 11 positions matching TRBD1. CDR1 and CDR2 from the germline V gene are MNHNS and SASEGT. The CDR3 consists of 14 residues. Unmatched junction bases numbered 6, after V lost 6 bases and J lost 8 bases. The CDR3 spells CASRRTGGADEQFF. CDR3 in DNA: TGTGCCAGCAGACGGACAGGGGGCGCGGATGAGCAGTTCTTC.

The chain joins TRBV10-1 to TRBJ2-5; D possibly corresponds to TRBD2 (6 bases). The CDR3 runs to 14 residues. Trimming took 2 bases from V and 5 from J, leaving 12 bases between them. Germline V gives CDR1 WNHNN, CDR2 SYGVQD (reference sequence). This CDR3 is CASSEGGGVETQYF. CDR3 nucleotide sequence: TGCGCCAGCAGTGAGGGTGGCGGGGTCGAGACCCAGTACTTC.

The rearrangement joins TRBV10-3 to TRBJ2-5; D is uncertain. Germline V gene data show CDR1 as ENHRY and CDR2 as SYGVKD. This CDR3 is built from 13 residues. Deletions cut 6 bases from V and 5 bases from J, with 13 bases between. Written as DNA, the CDR3 is TGTGCCATCAGCTCAGCCCCCGGGGAGACCCAGTACTTC. This sequence encodes CAISSAPGETQYF.

The DNA for the CDR3 is TGCGCCAGCAGCTTGGAGGGCGGTCAGCCCCAGCATTTT. Its translation: CASSLEGGQPQHF. The V and J genes are TRBV5-1 and TRBJ1-5, with D uncertain. Germline V gene lookup returns CDR1 SGHRS and CDR2 YFSETQ. The CDR3 spans 13 residues. V lost 0 bases and J lost 6, with 7 bases in between.

Comment on this clone: The identical CDR3 is also encoded by other nucleotide sequences in the sample. The J gene is TRBJ2-7, the V gene TRBV5-1; the D gene is possibly TRBD1 (5 bases). The germline V gene has CDR1 SGHRS and CDR2 YFSETQ. The CDR3 loop spans 13 amino acids. Between the trimmed V and J ends, which lost 4 bases and 1 base, there was a span of 9 bases. The CDR3 nucleotides read TGCGCCAGCAGCCTGGCAGGGTCCTACGAGCAGTACTTC. It is translated as CASSLAGSYEQYF. Full variable domain (outside the CDR3, taken from reference TRBV5-1 and TRBJ2-7): KAGVTQTPRYLIKTRGQQVTLSCSPISGHRSVSWYQQTPGQGLQFLFEYFSETQRNKGNFPGRFSGRQFSNSRSEMNVSTLELGDSALYLCASSLAGSYEQYFGPGTRLTVT.

V usage is TRBV19 and J usage is TRBJ2-1; weak D call: TRBD2 (5 bases). Trimming shortened V by 3 bases and J by 1 base, and 13 bases separated the two germline ends. CDR1 LNHDA and CDR2 SQIVND come from the germline V gene (reference sequence). The CDR3 is 16 amino acids. The CDR3 sequence: CASSIGGRRSYNEQFF. In nucleotides, the CDR3 is TGTGCCAGTAGTATTGGAGGACGGCGGTCCTACAATGAGCAGTTCTTC.

The J gene is TRBJ1-2, the V gene TRBV5-1, with 7 bases identical to TRBD1. The junction had 12 bases not matched to a gene; V was cut back by 5 bases and J by 8 bases. The CDR3 runs 14 residues. Germline CDR1 and CDR2: SGHRS and YFSETQ. The CDR3 reads CASRSDREPSGYTF. The CDR3 nucleotides are TGCGCCAGCAGATCCGACAGGGAACCTTCGGGCTACACCTTC.

The gene calls are TRBV4-1 and TRBJ2-1; TRBD2 matches 12 bases. Germline assignment: CDR1 MGHRA and CDR2 YSYEKL. The CDR3 loop spans 16 amino acids. With V trimmed by 1 base and J by 4 bases, 2 bases remained unmatched. The CDR3 coding sequence is TGCGCCAGCAGCCAAGGGACTAGCGGGGAATACAATGAGCAGTTCTTC. Its translation: CASSQGTSGEYNEQFF.

The chain joins TRBV7-2 to TRBJ1-1, with 9 nucleotides matching TRBD1. Losses at the gene ends were 4 bases for V and 3 bases for J; bases not matched to a gene: 3. Germline V gene data show CDR1 as SGHTA and CDR2 as FQGNSA. This CDR3 has 14 amino acids. The chain's CDR3 is CASSSDRGYTEAFF. The CDR3 DNA reads TGTGCCAGCAGCTCGGACAGGGGTTACACTGAAGCTTTCTTT.

V and J are TRBV7-9 and TRBJ2-7; 7 bases align to TRBD1. Germline CDR1 and CDR2: SEHNR and FQNEAQ (reference sequence). This CDR3 contains 15 residues. The ends lost 2 bases at V and 4 bases at J; junction bases unmatched: 8. Written as DNA, the CDR3 is TGTGCCAGCAGCTTACTACAGACAGGGAATTACGAGCAGTACTTC. It translates to CASSLLQTGNYEQYF.

This chain links TRBV4-2 with TRBJ2-7; 7 bases match TRBD2. Trimming took 0 bases from V and 2 from J; bases not matched to a gene: 7. This CDR3 spans 16 amino acids. Germline CDR1 and CDR2: LGHNA and YNFKEQ. DNA of the CDR3: TGTGCCAGCAGCCAAGAGGTCAAGCGGGGACCCTACGAGCAGTACTTC. This sequence encodes CASSQEVKRGPYEQYF.

The J gene is TRBJ2-7, the V gene TRBV6-1; 10 nucleotides agree with TRBD2. Unmatched junction bases numbered 7, after V lost 2 bases and J lost 3 bases. This CDR3 contains 16 residues. The germline V gene has CDR1 MNHNS and CDR2 SASEGT. The CDR3 region has the DNA TGTGCCAGCAGTGAAAGGGAGCGGGAGGGCCTCTACGAGCAGTACTTC. Its translation is CASSEREREGLYEQYF.

This rearrangement joins TRBV11-2 to TRBJ1-1, with D unclear. CDR1 and CDR2 from the germline V gene are SGHAT and FQNNGV. V was pared by 3 bases and J by 0 bases, with 5 bases between. CDR3 length: 13 amino acids. The CDR3 region is CASSLTLNTEAFF. CDR3 DNA sequence: TGTGCCAGCAGCTTGACCCTGAACACTGAAGCTTTCTTT. The full variable domain, its missing parts supplied by reference TRBV11-2 and TRBJ1-1, is EAGVAQSPRYKIIEKRQSVAFWCNPISGHATLYWYQQILGQGPKLLIQFQNNGVVDDSQLPKDRFSAERLKGVDSTLKIQPAKLEDSAVYLCASSLTLNTEAFFGQGTRLTVV.

The gene calls are TRBV7-9 and TRBJ1-2, with D possibly TRBD1 on 5 matching bases. CDR3 size: 14 residues. Germline CDR1 and CDR2: SEHNR and FQNEAQ (reference sequence). V lost 1 base and J lost 1, with 7 bases in between. DNA of the CDR3: TGTGCCAGCAGCTTAGACCAGGGTAACTATGGCTACACCTTC. This gives the protein CASSLDQGNYGYTF.

The chain joins TRBV7-2 to TRBJ2-3; 10 bases line up with TRBD1. Trimming removed 10 bases from V and 6 bases from J; junction bases left unmatched: 7. This CDR3 contains 13 residues. The germline CDR1 and CDR2 sequences are SGHTA and FQGNSA. DNA for the CDR3: TGTGCCAAGGGACAGGGGAATTTGGATACGCAGTATTTT. Encoded protein: CAKGQGNLDTQYF. The full variable domain, its missing parts supplied by reference TRBV7-2 and TRBJ2-3, is GAGVSQSPSNKVTEKGKDVELRCDPISGHTALYWYRQSLGQGLEFLIYFQGNSAPDKSGLPSDRFSAERTGGSVSTLTIQRTQQEDSAVYLCAKGQGNLDTQYFGPGTRLTVL.

The rearrangement joins TRBV19 to TRBJ1-5; perhaps TRBD1 as D (5 bases). Trimming left V 6 bases short and J 5 bases short, with 17 bases between. CDR1 and CDR2 from the germline V gene are LNHDA and SQIVND (reference sequence). This CDR3 has 15 residues. The CDR3 DNA follows: TGTGCCAGTAGCTACGGGGCGGGTATTGATCAGCCCCAGCATTTT. It codes for CASSYGAGIDQPQHF.

The chain couples TRBV25-1 to TRBJ1-1; D is unresolved. The CDR3 runs 13 residues. V lost 7 bases to trimming and J lost 6 bases, with 15 bases between them. Germline-derived CDR1 and CDR2 are MGHDK and SYGVNS. The CDR3 DNA sequence: TGTGCCAGCAAAGCCCGGGTCGGATCTGAAGCTTTCTTT. Protein product: CASKARVGSEAFF.

The chain employs TRBV10-3 and TRBJ2-5; D is perhaps TRBD2 (5 bases). This CDR3 comprises 14 residues. Between the trimmed V and J ends, which lost 4 bases and 11 bases, there was a span of 20 bases. CDR1 ENHRY and CDR2 SYGVKD come from the germline V gene. CDR3 DNA: TGTGCCATCAGTGGTGGGGAGTCCCTACGGGTGCAGTACTTC. Translated, it gives CAISGGESLRVQYF.

The chain has TRBV28 and TRBJ1-2, with a possible D match to TRBD1 (6 bases). The germline gives CDR1 MDHEN, CDR2 SYDVKM. Trimming cost V 6 bases and J 5 bases, with 28 bases left between them. This CDR3 is 18 amino acids long. The CDR3 DNA sequence: TGTGCCAGCAGCACCCCCAAATGGGGGGCAGGCGGGGTGTATGGCTACACCTTC. Its protein product is CASSTPKWGAGGVYGYTF.